The sequence of this TCR beta chain was determined in a study of vaccination effects on CD4 cells after COVID-19. Across the study: Participants received two doses of either the BNT162b2 or mRNA-1273 vaccine. After two million PBMC were placed in each well, they were cultured with approximately 10 IU/ml IL-2 and approximately 9.6 ug/ml peptides. The study's findings and limits: Few convalescent patients were studied, and early post-infection samples were lacking.

Regarding this clone: What it recognizes is unknown. The junction shows a germline mismatch at one end, possibly a read error. Other DNA sequences in this specimen translate into the identical CDR3.

Method: immunoSEQ multiplex PCR; TCRdb's copy keeps in-frame clones and lacks some. Of around 35,000 clones listed, approximately 67% are singletons. Germline V CDR1 and CDR2: SGHVS, FQNEAQ. This CDR3 is built from 13 residues. When around ten days of culture had elapsed, CD4+ T cells were isolated. This clonotype was obtained from a human donor who received a COVID-19 vaccine. The V and J genes are TRBV7-8 and TRBJ1-5; TRBD1 might be the D (5 bases). The input for sequencing was CD4+ T cells from PBMCs cultured without peptide, taken before COVID-19 vaccination. CDR3 protein: CASSFGGNQPQHF. Here the CDR3 DNA reads TGTGCTAGCAGCTTCGGGGGTAATCAGCCCCAGCATTTT.